This T cell receptor (beta chain) is drawn from a study of neoadjuvant nivolumab and ipilimumab in lung cancer. Study as a whole: The combination arm added day-1 ipilimumab 1 mg/kg to nivolumab 3 mg/kg on days 1, 15, 29. Study-level results: TCR richness and clonality were higher in tumors than adjacent uninvolved lung.

Profiling relied on immunoSEQ multiplex PCR, and the TCRdb table lists in-frame clones only, not all of them. The sample holds tens of thousands of clones, approximately 90% seen once. To note about this clone: Its antigen is undetermined.

CDR3 length equals 11 residues. Germline CDR1 reads MNHNS; CDR2 reads SASEGT. Trimming took off 8 bases at V and 7 bases at J, with 11 bases between the two ends. The TCR originated in an adult with non-small cell lung cancer. Some clones in this sample may be carry-over from other donors' samples. The genes are TRBV6-1 and TRBJ1-2; D gene uncertain. Sample: blood, taken before neoadjuvant nivolumab, alone or with ipilimumab. The CDR3 DNA is TGTGCCAGCCACTTAGCCGGTGGCTACACCTTC. It specifies CASHLAGGYTF.